The rows below give T cell receptor beta chains drawn from one sample of a study of early T cells in non-severe SARS-CoV-2 infection. MiXCR, run by TCRdb on the 5' RACE reads, gives a single entry per CDR3 protein. This table has 100,000 to 150,000 distinct CDR3 sequences, more than 13% appearing once. The sequencing sample was made of whole blood. The receptors were sampled from an adult who was a healthcare worker with PCR-confirmed SARS-CoV-2 infection or an uninfected control (not recorded which). Both conserved end residues are part of each CDR3. The order of the fields is D gene, J gene, V gene, clone size, CDR3 protein, CDR3 DNA. A D gene is named only where the DNA matches it firmly. Expanded clones are given a class, and other clones once, few, many or no size at all.

>TRBD1|TRBJ2-1|TRBV6-6|few
CASNQRQGAYNEQFF
TGTGCCAGCAATCAACGACAGGGCGCCTACAATGAGCAGTTCTTC
>NA|TRBJ2-5|TRBV12-3/TRBV12-4|NA
CASSFGAEQETQYF
TGTGCCAGCTCGTTCGGGGCAGAACAAGAGACCCAGTACTTC
>NA|TRBJ1-2|TRBV29-1|few
CSVYEGANYGYTF
TGCAGCGTTTACGAGGGAGCTAACTATGGCTACACCTTC
>NA|TRBJ1-1|TRBV12-3/TRBV12-4|NA
CASSPGHANTEAFF
TGTGCCAGCAGCCCCGGACATGCGAACACTGAAGCTTTCTTT
>NA|TRBJ2-5|TRBV5-1|NA
CASSLVGDVQETQYF
TGCGCCAGCAGCTTGGTGGGGGATGTCCAAGAGACCCAGTACTTC
>NA|TRBJ2-1|TRBV20-1|NA
CSALSGVYNEQFF
TGCAGTGCCCTGTCGGGGGTCTACAATGAGCAGTTCTTC
>NA|TRBJ2-5|TRBV2|few
CASSGGGGLETQYF
TGTGCCAGCAGCGGTGGCGGGGGCTTAGAGACCCAGTACTTC
>TRBD1|TRBJ1-2|TRBV11-2|NA
CASSAWDRLSHGYTF
TGTGCCAGCAGCGCCTGGGACAGGCTTAGCCATGGCTACACCTTC
>NA|TRBJ1-1|TRBV7-2|few
CASSLHGNPNTEAFF
TGTGCCAGCAGCTTACACGGAAATCCGAACACTGAAGCTTTCTTT
>TRBD1|TRBJ1-5|TRBV25-1|NA
CASRYRGRQPQHF
TGTGCCAGCAGATACAGGGGTCGGCAGCCCCAGCATTTT
>NA|TRBJ2-7|TRBV4-1|few
CASSQVAGNTYEQYF
TGCGCCAGCAGCCAGGTCGCCGGGAACACCTACGAGCAGTACTTC
>NA|TRBJ2-3|TRBV29-1|few
CSVVGRSTDTQYF
TGCAGCGTTGTAGGTCGTAGCACAGATACGCAGTATTTT
>NA|TRBJ2-1|TRBV18|many
CASSPPQRSDEQFF
TGTGCCAGCTCACCACCGCAACGGTCGGATGAGCAGTTCTTC
>NA|TRBJ2-2|TRBV12-3/TRBV12-4|NA
CASAPGYANTGELFF
TGTGCCAGTGCTCCAGGGTACGCGAACACCGGGGAGCTGTTTTTT
>TRBD1|TRBJ2-2|TRBV12-3/TRBV12-4|few
CASSLRQGNTGELFF
TGTGCCAGCAGCCTTCGACAGGGGAACACCGGGGAGCTGTTTTTT